Listed here are 3 T cell receptor beta chains from one sample, sequenced in a study of shared clonotypes between healthy human individuals. Measured with immunoSEQ multiplex PCR; TCRdb has only the in-frame clones, and not every one. Of more than 2,000,000 clones listed, approximately 93% are singletons. The sequenced sample consisted of naive CD4+ T cells from PBMCs. Subset here: CD45RA+ positively selected. The receptor set was obtained from a man younger than 35 in good health. Some clones in this sample may be carry-over from other donors' samples.

The chain is built from TRBV7-9 and TRBJ2-1, with 9 bases matching TRBD2. Germline CDR1 is SEHNR and CDR2 is FQNEAQ (reference sequence). The trim removed 6 bases at V and 4 bases at J, leaving 10 bases unmatched. The length of the CDR3 is 16 residues. In nucleotides, the CDR3 is TGTGCCAGCAGTGAATTGAGACTAGCGGCATACAATGAGCAGTTCTTC. As protein: CASSELRLAAYNEQFF.

Only one count was recorded for this clone. V gene TRBV5-6 combines with J gene TRBJ2-1; D is possibly TRBD2 (5 bases). Trimming pared 4 bases from V and 0 bases from J, leaving 14 bases between. The CDR3 loop spans 16 amino acids. Germline CDR1 is SGHDT and CDR2 is YYEEEE. The CDR3 DNA is TGTGCCAGCAGCCCGAGGACTTTCCACTCCTACAATGAGCAGTTCTTC. As protein: CASSPRTFHSYNEQFF.

The chain carries TRBV27 and TRBJ2-3; TRBD1 agrees at 11 bases. The CDR3 covers 14 residues. Germline V gene sequence: CDR1 MNHEY, CDR2 SMNVEV (reference sequence). Trimming cost V 4 bases and J 7 bases; bases outside gene matches: 4. The DNA for the CDR3 is TGTGCCAGCAGTTCTGGGACAGGGGGAAATACGCAGTATTTT. It translates to CASSSGTGGNTQYF.